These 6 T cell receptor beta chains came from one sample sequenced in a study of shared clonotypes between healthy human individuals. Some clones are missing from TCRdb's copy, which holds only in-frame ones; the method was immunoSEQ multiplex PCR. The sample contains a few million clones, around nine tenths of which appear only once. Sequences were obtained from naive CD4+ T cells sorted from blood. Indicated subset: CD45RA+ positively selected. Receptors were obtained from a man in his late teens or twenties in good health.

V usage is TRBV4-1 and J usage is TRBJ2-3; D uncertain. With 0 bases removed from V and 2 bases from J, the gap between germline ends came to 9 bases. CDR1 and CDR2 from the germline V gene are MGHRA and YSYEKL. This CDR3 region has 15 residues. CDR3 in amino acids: CASSQDEPATDTQYF. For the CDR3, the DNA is TGCGCCAGCAGCCAAGATGAACCGGCCACAGATACGCAGTATTTT.

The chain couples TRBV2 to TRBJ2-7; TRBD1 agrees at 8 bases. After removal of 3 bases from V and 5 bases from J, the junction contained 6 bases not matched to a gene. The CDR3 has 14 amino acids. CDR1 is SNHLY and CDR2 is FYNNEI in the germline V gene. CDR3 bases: TGTGCCAGCAGTGACAGGGGGCGCGGGGACGAGCAGTACTTC. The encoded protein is CASSDRGRGDEQYF. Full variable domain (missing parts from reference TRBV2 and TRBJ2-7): EPEVTQTPSHQVTQMGQEVILRCVPISNHLYFYWYRQILGQKVEFLVSFYNNEISEKSEIFDDQFSVERPDGSNFTLKIRSTKLEDSAMYFCASSDRGRGDEQYFGPGTRLTVT.

The CDR3 DNA sequence: TGCGCCAGCAGCCAAGATGGGGAAGGCGGGCTCACAGATACGCAGTATTTT. It specifies CASSQDGEGGLTDTQYF. The rearrangement uses TRBV4-1 and TRBJ2-3; tentative D call: TRBD2 (5 bases). The germline gives CDR1 MGHRA, CDR2 YSYEKL. V was clipped by 0 bases and J by 2 bases, with 15 bases between them. The CDR3 consists of 17 residues.

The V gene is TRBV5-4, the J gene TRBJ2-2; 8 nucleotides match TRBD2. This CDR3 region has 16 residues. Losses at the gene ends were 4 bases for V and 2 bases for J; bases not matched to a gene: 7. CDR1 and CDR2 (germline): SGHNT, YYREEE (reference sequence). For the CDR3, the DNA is TGTGCCAGCAGCGCATTAGCGGGGACAAACACCGGGGAGCTGTTTTTT. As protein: CASSALAGTNTGELFF.

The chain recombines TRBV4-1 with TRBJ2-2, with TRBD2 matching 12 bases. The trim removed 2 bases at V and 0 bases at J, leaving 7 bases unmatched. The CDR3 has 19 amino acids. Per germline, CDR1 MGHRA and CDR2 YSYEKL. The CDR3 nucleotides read TGCGCCAGCAGCCAATCAGGACTAGCGGGACGATCGAACACCGGGGAGCTGTTTTTT. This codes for CASSQSGLAGRSNTGELFF.

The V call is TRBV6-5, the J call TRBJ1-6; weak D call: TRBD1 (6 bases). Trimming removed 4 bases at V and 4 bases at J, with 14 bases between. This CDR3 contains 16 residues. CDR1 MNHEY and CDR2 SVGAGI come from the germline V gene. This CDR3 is CASSSPVRGYNSPLHF. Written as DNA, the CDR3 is TGTGCCAGCAGTTCCCCGGTCAGGGGATATAATTCACCCCTCCACTTT.